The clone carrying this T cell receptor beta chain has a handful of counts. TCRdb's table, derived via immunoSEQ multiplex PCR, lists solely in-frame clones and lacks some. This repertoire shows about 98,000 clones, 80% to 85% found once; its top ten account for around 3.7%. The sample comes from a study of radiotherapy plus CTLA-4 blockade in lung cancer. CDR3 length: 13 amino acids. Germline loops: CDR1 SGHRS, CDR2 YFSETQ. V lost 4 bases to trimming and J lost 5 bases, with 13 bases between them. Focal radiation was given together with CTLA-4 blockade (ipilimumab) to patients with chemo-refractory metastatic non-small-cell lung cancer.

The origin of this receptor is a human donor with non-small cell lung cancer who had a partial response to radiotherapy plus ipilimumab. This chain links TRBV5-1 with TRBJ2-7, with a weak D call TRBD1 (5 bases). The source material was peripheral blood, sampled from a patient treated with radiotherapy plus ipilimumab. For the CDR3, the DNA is TGCGCCAGCAGCATACAGCAGGGCGACGAGCAGTACTTC. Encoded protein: CASSIQQGDEQYF.